The 21 T cell receptor beta chains presented below share a single source sample, sequenced in a study of CD8 T cells in ankylosing spondylitis. Which antigens these TCRs recognize remains unknown. Via MiXCR, TCRdb re-called the 5' RACE reads, giving one row per CDR3 protein. The sample yields more than 400,000 distinct CDR3 sequences, about 5% seen once. General study results and limits: A motif of fewer than ten highly homologous TCR beta variants was seen as apparently characteristic of ankylosing spondylitis blood.

Sequenced: blood, either unsorted or a sorted T cell fraction (not recorded which). These receptors all stem from a male donor with ankylosing spondylitis.

This clonotype was seen many times. The chain has TRBV9 and TRBJ2-7; D is uncertain. Germline V gene data show CDR1 as SGDLS and CDR2 as YYNGEE. This CDR3 has 17 amino acids. The V end lost 0 bases, the J end lost 2 bases, and 18 bases lay between the germline ends. The CDR3 loop is CASSVDGRLAGTYEQYF. For the CDR3, the DNA is TGTGCCAGCAGCGTAGACGGTCGGTTGGCAGGAACCTACGAGCAGTACTTC.

This clonotype occurred many times. The chain couples TRBV24-1 to TRBJ1-1; D possibly corresponds to TRBD1 (5 bases). This CDR3 region has 15 residues. CDR1 and CDR2 (germline): KGHDR, SFDVKD. Trimming pared 3 bases from V and 8 bases from J, leaving 18 bases between. As DNA, the CDR3 is TGTGCCACCAGTGATCCAAATGGCGGCTCAGGGGAAGCTTTCTTT. This translates into CATSDPNGGSGEAFF.

This clonotype showed up many times. The chain employs TRBV24-1 and TRBJ2-5; TRBD2 agrees at 9 bases. CDR1 and CDR2 from the germline V gene are KGHDR and SFDVKD. The V and J ends lost 12 bases and 3 bases, in that order; junction bases with no gene match: 4. This CDR3 has 12 amino acids. CDR3 in DNA: TGTGCCGTCGCGGGGGGGGAAGAGACCCAGTACTTC. Its translation is CAVAGGEETQYF.

At least ten counts were recorded for this clonotype. The chain couples TRBV4-3 to TRBJ2-2; tentatively, D is TRBD1 (5 bases). The CDR3 is 17 residues long. Germline assignment: CDR1 LGHNA and CDR2 YSLEER. Trimming removed 0 bases from V and 1 base from J, with 12 bases in between. CDR3 DNA: TGCGCCAGCAGCCAAGATTACGACAGACTGAACACCGGGGAGCTGTTTTTT. Its protein is CASSQDYDRLNTGELFF.

This clonotype was observed a handful of times. The rearrangement links TRBV6-2 or TRBV6-3 to TRBJ2-7, with 7 nucleotides matching TRBD1. The ends lost 2 bases at V and 6 bases at J; junction bases unmatched: 7. This CDR3 has 14 residues. CDR1 is MNHEY, CDR2 SVGEGT, per germline. In DNA form, the CDR3 reads TGTGCCAGCAGTTACCAGGGACAGAGTACCGAGCAGTACTTC. It is translated as CASSYQGQSTEQYF.

This clonotype has just a few counts. The chain carries TRBV4-3 and TRBJ2-2, with TRBD2 identical over 10 bases. The V and J ends lost 2 bases and 3 bases, in that order; junction bases with no gene match: 3. CDR1 is LGHNA and CDR2 is YSLEER in the germline V gene. This CDR3 spans 16 amino acids. This CDR3 is CASSQLAGVYTGELFF. As DNA, the CDR3 is TGCGCCAGCAGCCAACTAGCGGGGGTCTACACCGGGGAGCTGTTTTTT.

This clonotype was detected ten times or more. The rearrangement joins TRBV7-2 to TRBJ1-2, with 9 positions matching TRBD1. The CDR3 totals 14 residues. Trimming at V came to 4 bases and at J to 5 bases, leaving 5 bases not matched to a gene. CDR1 SGHTA and CDR2 FQGNSA come from the germline V gene. CDR3: CASSSQGAQYGYTF. As DNA, the CDR3 is TGTGCCAGCAGCTCACAGGGGGCACAGTATGGCTACACCTTC.

The chain couples TRBV6-2 or TRBV6-3 to TRBJ2-2; the D is unclear. The length of the CDR3 is 15 residues. Germline CDR1 is MNHEY and CDR2 is SVGEGT. V dropped 3 bases and J dropped 6 bases, with 14 bases sitting between them. The CDR3 DNA sequence: TGTGCCAGCAGTTATCGAGACCCTGGCGCCGGGGAGCTGTTTTTT. Its translation is CASSYRDPGAGELFF.

This clonotype has ten or more counts. The chain carries TRBV11-2 and TRBJ2-7; D might be TRBD2 (6 bases). CDR1 is SGHAT and CDR2 is FQNNGV in the germline V gene. The germline V and J ends were trimmed by 5 bases and 3 bases, with 17 bases remaining between them. The CDR3 spans 15 residues. The CDR3 DNA reads as TGTGCCAGCAGCCTAAACCTAGCGAGTAACTACGAGCAGTACTTC. Translating it yields CASSLNLASNYEQYF.

This clonotype has ten or more counts. V and J are TRBV28 and TRBJ2-7, with 10 bases aligning to TRBD1. V was clipped by 6 bases and J by 2 bases; unmatched bases: 4. The CDR3 spans 14 residues. Germline CDR1 and CDR2: MDHEN and SYDVKM. In DNA form, the CDR3 reads TGTGCCAGCAGCTTCGACAGGGGGCCCTACGAGCAGTACTTC. Translation: CASSFDRGPYEQYF. The whole variable domain, filled in from reference TRBV28 and TRBJ2-7, reads DVKVTQSSRYLVKRTGEKVFLECVQDMDHENMFWYRQDPGLGLRLIYFSYDVKMKEKGDIPEGYSVSREKKERFSLILESASTNQTSMYLCASSFDRGPYEQYFGPGTRLTVT.

The sample holds a few counts of this clonotype. This rearrangement joins TRBV6-2 or TRBV6-3 to TRBJ2-6, with D hard to call. Per the germline V gene, CDR1 is MNHEY and CDR2 is SVGEGT. V lost 10 bases and J 4 bases, leaving 11 bases between the germline ends. This CDR3 spans 13 amino acids. CDR3 nucleotides: TGTGCCATTAAGGGTTCAGGGGCCAACGTCCTGACTTTC. Its protein is CAIKGSGANVLTF.

V and J are TRBV6-2 or TRBV6-3 and TRBJ2-7; the D gene could be TRBD1 or TRBD2 (5 bases each). CDR1 and CDR2 from the germline V gene are MNHEY and SVGEGT. The CDR3 length is 13 residues. Trimming took off 6 bases at V and 3 bases at J, with 12 bases between the two ends. In nucleotides, the CDR3 is TGTGCCAGCAGGAGAGGGGTGGGCTACGAGCAGTACTTC. This translates into CASRRGVGYEQYF.

This clonotype was counted ten times or more. In DNA, the CDR3 is TGTGCCAGCATCTCCCTAGCGGGAGCTTCCTACAATGAGCAGTTCTTC. It translates to CASISLAGASYNEQFF. The rearrangement links TRBV28 to TRBJ2-1; 10 bases align to TRBD2. The CDR3 length is 16 residues. Germline V gives CDR1 MDHEN, CDR2 SYDVKM. Trimming at V came to 7 bases and at J to 1 base, leaving 7 bases not matched to a gene.

The sample holds a few counts of this clonotype. The rearrangement joins TRBV7-8 to TRBJ2-3; TRBD2 agrees at 7 bases. This CDR3 comprises 13 residues. Germline assignment: CDR1 SGHVS and CDR2 FQNEAQ. J lost 8 bases, V lost 4 bases, and 6 bases had no gene match. CDR3 loop: CASSSFGGGTQYF. CDR3 nucleotides: TGTGCCAGCAGCTCCTTTGGGGGGGGTACGCAGTATTTT.

This clonotype has more than one count but fewer than ten. V usage is TRBV5-1 and J usage is TRBJ2-5; 7 nucleotides match TRBD2. The CDR3 consists of 15 residues. Looked up from germline, CDR1 is SGHRS and CDR2 is YFSETQ. The ends lost 1 base at V and 2 bases at J; junction bases unmatched: 5. DNA of the CDR3: TGCGCCAGCAGCTTGCAGGGAGGGGATCAAGAGACCCAGTACTTC. Translation: CASSLQGGDQETQYF.

This clonotype was seen at least ten times. The chain is built from TRBV4-2 and TRBJ2-5; D possibly corresponds to TRBD2 (5 bases). This CDR3 has 15 residues. Germline lookup yields CDR1 LGHNA and CDR2 YNFKEQ. V was shortened by 2 bases and J by 4 bases, with 14 bases between the two germline ends. CDR3 in DNA: TGTGCCAGCAGCCAACGGGCGGGCCCCCGAGAGACCCAGTACTTC. Translation: CASSQRAGPRETQYF.

This clonotype was detected ten times or more. V gene TRBV5-1 combines with J gene TRBJ2-7; TRBD1 aligns across 7 bases. V shed 5 bases and J 5 bases; nucleotides not matched to a gene: 4. The CDR3 sequence is 12 residues long. Germline V lookup: CDR1 SGHRS, CDR2 YFSETQ. The CDR3 DNA reads TGCGCCAGCAGGTGGGACAGCCACGAGCAGTACTTC. Residues: CASRWDSHEQYF.

This clonotype was seen ten or more times. The J gene is TRBJ2-1, the V gene TRBV6-1; 11 positions agree with TRBD2. The CDR3 is 15 amino acids. J was trimmed by 5 bases and V by 6 bases; bases with no gene match: 6. Per germline, CDR1 MNHNS and CDR2 SASEGT. The CDR3 bases are TGTGCCAGCAGCTTTAGCGGGGGGGCAAACAATGAGCAGTTCTTC. This codes for CASSFSGGANNEQFF.

The chain couples TRBV20-1 to TRBJ2-1; D is unclear. V was clipped by 1 base and J by 0 bases, with 16 bases between them. CDR3 size: 17 residues. CDR1 and CDR2 (germline): DFQATT, SNEGSKA (reference sequence). The CDR3 sequence is CSARGGVQRSSYNEQFF. The CDR3 DNA reads TGCAGTGCTAGAGGGGGTGTGCAGCGCAGCTCCTACAATGAGCAGTTCTTC.

This clonotype has ten or more counts. The rearrangement links TRBV20-1 to TRBJ1-1; D gene ambiguous. The CDR3 runs 11 residues. Trimming removed 8 bases from V and 1 base from J, with 8 bases in between. CDR1 is DFQATT, CDR2 SNEGSKA, per germline (reference sequence). This CDR3 reads CSTTENTEAFF. CDR3 in DNA: TGCAGTACCACAGAGAACACTGAAGCTTTCTTT.

This clonotype was recorded many times. V is TRBV20-1 and J is TRBJ2-4, with D perhaps being TRBD1 or TRBD2 (5 bases each). Trimming cost V 8 bases and J 0 bases, with 11 bases left between them. The CDR3 is 13 amino acids. Germline V lookup: CDR1 DFQATT, CDR2 SNEGSKA (reference sequence). CDR3 sequence: CSTEGIAKNIQYF. CDR3 sequence (DNA): TGCAGTACCGAGGGGATAGCCAAAAACATTCAGTACTTC.